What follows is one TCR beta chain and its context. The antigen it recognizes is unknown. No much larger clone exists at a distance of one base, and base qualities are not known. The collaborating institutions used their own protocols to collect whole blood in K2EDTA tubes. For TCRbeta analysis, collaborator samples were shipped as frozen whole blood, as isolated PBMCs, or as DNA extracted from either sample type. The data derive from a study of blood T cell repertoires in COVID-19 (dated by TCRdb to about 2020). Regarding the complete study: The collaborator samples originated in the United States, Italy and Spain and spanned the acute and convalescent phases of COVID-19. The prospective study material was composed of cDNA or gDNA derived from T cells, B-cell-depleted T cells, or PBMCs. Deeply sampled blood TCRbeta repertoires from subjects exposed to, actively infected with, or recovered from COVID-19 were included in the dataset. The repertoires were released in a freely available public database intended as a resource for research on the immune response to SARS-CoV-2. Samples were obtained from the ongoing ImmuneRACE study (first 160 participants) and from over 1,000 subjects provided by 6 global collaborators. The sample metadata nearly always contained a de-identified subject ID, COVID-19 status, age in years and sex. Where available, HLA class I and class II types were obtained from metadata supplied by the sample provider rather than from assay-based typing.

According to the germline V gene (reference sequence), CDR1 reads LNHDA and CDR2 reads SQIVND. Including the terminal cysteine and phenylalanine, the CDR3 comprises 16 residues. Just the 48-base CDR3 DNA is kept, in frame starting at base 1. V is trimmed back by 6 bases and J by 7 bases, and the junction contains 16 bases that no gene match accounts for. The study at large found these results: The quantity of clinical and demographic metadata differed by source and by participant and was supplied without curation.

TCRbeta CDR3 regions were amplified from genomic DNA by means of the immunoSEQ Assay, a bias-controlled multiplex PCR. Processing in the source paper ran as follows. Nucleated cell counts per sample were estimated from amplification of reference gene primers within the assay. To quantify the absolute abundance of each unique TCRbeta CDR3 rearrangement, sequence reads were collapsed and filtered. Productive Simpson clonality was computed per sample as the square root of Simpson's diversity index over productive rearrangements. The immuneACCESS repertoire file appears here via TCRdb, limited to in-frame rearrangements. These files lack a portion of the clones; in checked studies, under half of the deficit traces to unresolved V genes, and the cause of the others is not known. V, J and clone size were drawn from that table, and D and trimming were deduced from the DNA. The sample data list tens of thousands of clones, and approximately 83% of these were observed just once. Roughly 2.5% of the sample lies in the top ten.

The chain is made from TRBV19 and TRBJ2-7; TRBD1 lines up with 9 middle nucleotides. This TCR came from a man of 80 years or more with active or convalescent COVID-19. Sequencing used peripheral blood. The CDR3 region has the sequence CASSDLLGTGIGEQYF. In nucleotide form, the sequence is TGTGCCAGTAGCGACCTTCTCGGGACAGGGATCGGGGAGCAGTACTTC. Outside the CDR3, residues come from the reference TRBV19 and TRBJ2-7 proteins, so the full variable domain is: DGGITQSPKYLFRKEGQNVTLSCEQNLNHDAMYWYRQDPGQGLRLIYYSQIVNDFQKGDIAEGYSVSREKKESFPLTVTSAQKNPTAFYLCASSDLLGTGIGEQYFGPGTRLTVT.